Below are 26 T cell receptor beta chains sequenced from a single sample in a study of blood T cell repertoires in COVID-19. Sequenced by immunoSEQ multiplex PCR; TCRdb stores in-frame clones only, minus some. Seen here are about 58,000 clones, more than 75% observed once, and the top ten hold 7.4%. The sequenced material came from peripheral blood. The receptors here all came from a human donor with active COVID-19. The donor label of this sample is uncertain.

The chain joins TRBV2 to TRBJ2-7; the D gene is possibly TRBD1 (5 bases). V gave up 1 base and J gave up 1 base, with 17 bases separating them. In germline, CDR1 is SNHLY, CDR2 FYNNEI. CDR3 length equals 17 residues. CDR3: CASSEVGAGLKSYEQYF. CDR3 DNA sequence: TGTGCCAGCAGTGAAGTAGGAGCAGGGCTAAAGTCCTACGAGCAGTACTTC.

In nucleotides, the CDR3 is TGTGCCAGCAGTGAGCTAGCGGATAGCACAGATACGCAGTATTTT. Translating gives CASSELADSTDTQYF. V is TRBV6-1 and J is TRBJ2-3; 7 bases agree with TRBD2. Looked up from germline, CDR1 is MNHNS and CDR2 is SASEGT. This CDR3 region has 15 residues. After removal of 3 bases from V and 0 bases from J, the junction contained 3 bases not matched to a gene.

The rearrangement links TRBV14 to TRBJ1-2; 7 bases are a match to TRBD1. This CDR3 spans 14 amino acids. CDR1 and CDR2 from the germline V gene are SGHDN and FVKESK. V dropped 0 bases and J dropped 4; count of bases not matched to a gene: 2. The CDR3 reads CASSQDPGGYGYTF. The CDR3 nucleotides are TGTGCCAGCAGCCAAGATCCAGGGGGCTATGGCTACACCTTC.

The chain couples TRBV28 to TRBJ1-5; D unresolved. The CDR3 covers 15 residues. V was trimmed by 1 base and J by 4 bases, leaving 11 bases between them. The germline CDR1 and CDR2 sequences are MDHEN and SYDVKM. The DNA of the CDR3 is TGTGCCAGCAGTTTATCTTCAGACTTTAATCAGCCCCAGCATTTT. Its protein product is CASSLSSDFNQPQHF.

This rearrangement joins TRBV25-1 to TRBJ2-7; tentatively, D is TRBD1 (6 bases). Germline V lookup: CDR1 MGHDK, CDR2 SYGVNS. The CDR3 covers 14 residues. Trimming pared 1 base from V and 3 bases from J, leaving 10 bases between. CDR3 loop: CASSESHRDYEQYF. In DNA form, the CDR3 reads TGTGCCAGCAGTGAATCGCACAGGGACTACGAGCAGTACTTC.

The chain has TRBV28 and TRBJ2-5; possibly TRBD1 for D (5 bases). V lost 7 bases to trimming and J lost 5 bases, with 17 bases between them. Germline CDR1 MDHEN, CDR2 SYDVKM. The CDR3 is 14 amino acids. The CDR3 sequence: CASKPPGFGETQYF. CDR3 sequence (DNA): TGTGCCAGCAAACCACCAGGGTTCGGGGAGACCCAGTACTTC.

The V gene is TRBV19, the J gene TRBJ1-1; D may be TRBD1 (6 bases). The germline V gene has CDR1 LNHDA and CDR2 SQIVND (reference sequence). V shed 6 bases and J shed 3 bases, with 14 bases lying between them. CDR3 length: 14 amino acids. The CDR3, as DNA: TGTGCCAGTAGGACGATACAGGGATACACTGAAGCTTTCTTT. Amino acid sequence: CASRTIQGYTEAFF.

V gene TRBV6-5 combines with J gene TRBJ2-5; D might be TRBD2 (5 bases). V lost 8 bases and J lost 5, with 18 bases in between. The CDR3 sequence is 14 residues long. Germline-derived CDR1 and CDR2 are MNHEY and SVGAGI. The CDR3 region has the DNA TGTGCCAGCTGCCATGTAGCGAACGGGGAGACCCAGTACTTC. It encodes CASCHVANGETQYF.

The V gene is TRBV4-1, the J gene TRBJ2-1; D is uncertain. The germline V gene encodes CDR1 MGHRA and CDR2 YSYEKL. Trimming removed 2 bases at V and 0 bases at J, with 11 bases between. CDR3 length equals 16 residues. CDR3 sequence (DNA): TGCGCCAGCAGCCAATTAGATATTATCTCCTACAATGAGCAGTTCTTC. Translation gives CASSQLDIISYNEQFF.

The chain couples TRBV28 to TRBJ2-7, with 7 bases lining up with TRBD1. V lost 5 bases to trimming and J lost 7 bases; unmatched junction nucleotides: 5. The CDR3 runs 12 residues. CDR1 MDHEN and CDR2 SYDVKM come from the germline V gene. The CDR3 here is CASSPGTEEQYF. For the CDR3, the DNA is TGTGCCAGCAGTCCAGGGACAGAGGAGCAGTACTTC. The whole variable domain, filled in from reference TRBV28 and TRBJ2-7, reads DVKVTQSSRYLVKRTGEKVFLECVQDMDHENMFWYRQDPGLGLRLIYFSYDVKMKEKGDIPEGYSVSREKKERFSLILESASTNQTSMYLCASSPGTEEQYFGPGTRLTVT.

The chain links TRBV19 to TRBJ2-5; no clear D. Trimming took 5 bases from V and 1 from J, leaving 8 bases between them. The length of the CDR3 is 13 residues. Germline assignment: CDR1 LNHDA and CDR2 SQIVND (reference sequence). The CDR3 sequence: CASSRFSQETQYF. In DNA, the CDR3 is TGTGCCAGTAGTCGGTTTTCCCAAGAGACCCAGTACTTC.

The CDR3 DNA is TGCGCCAGCAGCCAAGACTACCCGGGGTTAGCTCTTTCTGGGGCCAACGTCCTGACTTTC. Encoded protein: CASSQDYPGLALSGANVLTF. The chain carries TRBV4-3 and TRBJ2-6; TRBD2 might be the D (5 bases). The CDR3 extends over 20 amino acids. The V gene lost 0 bases and the J gene lost 1 base, with 19 bases spanning the gap. Germline V gives CDR1 LGHNA, CDR2 YSLEER.

V gene TRBV3-1 (or the pseudogene TRBV3-2) combines with J gene TRBJ2-1; 11 bases map to TRBD2. V was pared by 2 bases and J by 8 bases, with 11 bases of the junction left unmatched. Per germline, CDR1 LGHDT and CDR2 YNNKEL (reference sequence). The CDR3 spans 17 residues. The CDR3 sequence: CASSQPRLAGLGDEQFF. The CDR3 nucleotides read TGTGCCAGCAGCCAACCACGACTAGCGGGGCTGGGAGATGAGCAGTTCTTC.

This chain uses TRBV5-5 with TRBJ2-5; D gene ambiguous. This CDR3 spans 14 amino acids. Germline V gene lookup returns CDR1 SGHKS and CDR2 YYEKEE (reference sequence). Trimming cost V 0 bases and J 5 bases, with 11 bases left between them. The CDR3 loop reads CASSLGAVWETQYF. The CDR3 DNA reads as TGTGCCAGCAGCTTGGGGGCAGTTTGGGAGACCCAGTACTTC.

The chain links TRBV18 to TRBJ2-1; 8 bases are shared with TRBD1. V trimming: 6 bases; J trimming: 5 bases; junction bases outside the gene matches: 9. The germline gives CDR1 KGHSH, CDR2 LQKENI. The CDR3 runs to 15 residues. DNA for the CDR3: TGTGCCAGCTCCCAGACAGGGGCGAGAAACAATGAGCAGTTCTTC. Translated, it gives CASSQTGARNNEQFF.

This sequence joins TRBV5-6 and TRBJ2-1; 8 bases map to TRBD1. CDR3 length: 15 amino acids. Germline CDR1 is SGHDT and CDR2 is YYEEEE. V dropped 5 bases and J dropped 0; count of bases not matched to a gene: 4. CDR3 region: CASRATGASYNEQFF. The CDR3 nucleotides are TGTGCCAGCAGGGCGACAGGGGCCTCCTACAATGAGCAGTTCTTC. The full variable domain, completed using reference TRBV5-6 and TRBJ2-1, is DAGVTQSPTHLIKTRGQQVTLRCSPKSGHDTVSWYQQALGQGPQFIFQYYEEEERQRGNFPDRFSGHQFPNYSSELNVNALLLGDSALYLCASRATGASYNEQFFGPGTRLTVL.

The J gene is TRBJ2-1, the V gene TRBV11-3; 7 bases align to TRBD1. Losses at the gene ends were 4 bases for V and 2 bases for J; bases not matched to a gene: 5. The CDR3 extends over 15 amino acids. The germline V gene has CDR1 SGHNT and CDR2 YENEEA. The CDR3 DNA sequence: TGTGCCAGCAGCTACAGACAGGGCACCTACAATGAGCAGTTCTTC. Encoded protein: CASSYRQGTYNEQFF.

V is TRBV14 and J is TRBJ1-1; possible D gene TRBD1, 5 bases. Germline V gene data show CDR1 as SGHDN and CDR2 as FVKESK. Trimming shortened V by 3 bases and J by 4 bases, and 9 bases separated the two germline ends. The CDR3 extends over 13 amino acids. The CDR3 DNA reads TGTGCCAGCAGCCAGCAGGGTGCCACTGAAGCTTTCTTT. Translated: CASSQQGATEAFF.

The chain recombines TRBV27 with TRBJ1-6, with a possible D match to TRBD1 (5 bases). V was trimmed by 3 bases and J by 9 bases, leaving 9 bases between them. Per germline, CDR1 MNHEY and CDR2 SMNVEV (reference sequence). CDR3 length equals 13 residues. The CDR3 region has the DNA TGTGCCAGCAGTTTCGGGGGGGGTTCACCCCTCCACTTT. Protein sequence: CASSFGGGSPLHF.

This clone has a single count. This same CDR3 is encoded by further DNA sequences in the sample. The chain links TRBV2 to TRBJ1-2; 8 nucleotides agree with TRBD1. The V and J ends lost 9 bases and 2 bases, in that order; junction bases with no gene match: 2. The CDR3 is 12 residues long. Germline V CDR1 and CDR2: SNHLY, FYNNEI. The CDR3: CASGDRNYGYTF. The CDR3 DNA reads TGTGCCAGTGGGGACAGGAACTATGGCTACACCTTC.

The chain recombines TRBV6-5 with TRBJ2-7; D perhaps matches TRBD2 (7 bases). This CDR3 contains 14 residues. With 5 bases removed from V and 3 bases from J, the gap between germline ends came to 14 bases. Per the germline V gene, CDR1 is MNHEY and CDR2 is SVGAGI. In DNA, the CDR3 is TGTGCCAGCAGTATCAGCGGGACACACTACGAGCAGTACTTC. Amino acids: CASSISGTHYEQYF.

V gene TRBV20-1 combines with J gene TRBJ1-1, with D possibly matching TRBD1 (6 bases). Germline CDR1 reads DFQATT; CDR2 reads SNEGSKA (reference sequence). The V end lost 3 bases, the J end lost 7 bases, and 18 bases lay between the germline ends. This CDR3 is built from 14 residues. The DNA of the CDR3 is TGCAGTGCTAGTCGGTCCTTGGACAGCTTTGAAGCTTTCTTT. Its protein product is CSASRSLDSFEAFF.

The rearrangement uses TRBV6-5 and TRBJ1-6; no firm D call. Germline CDR1 is MNHEY and CDR2 is SVGAGI. The CDR3 contains 14 residues. V was shortened by 2 bases and J by 13 bases, with 15 bases between the two germline ends. DNA for the CDR3: TGTGCCAGCAGTTACGCGGGAGTCCTGAATCCCCTCCACTTT. Translation gives CASSYAGVLNPLHF.

CDR3 region: CASSLDPVGQNQETQYF. The DNA of the CDR3 is TGCGCCAGCAGTCTCGACCCGGTGGGACAGAACCAAGAGACCCAGTACTTC. The genes are TRBV5-1 and TRBJ2-5; 7 bases agree with TRBD1. The CDR3 runs to 17 residues. Germline CDR1 and CDR2: SGHRS and YFSETQ. The junction had 13 bases not matched to a gene; V was cut back by 5 bases and J by 0 bases.

The V gene is TRBV28, the J gene TRBJ2-7; 13 bases fit TRBD2. Trimming at V came to 8 bases and at J to 9 bases, leaving 10 bases not matched to a gene. The CDR3 contains 14 residues. Germline assignment: CDR1 MDHEN and CDR2 SYDVKM. The CDR3 DNA is TGTGCCAGCGAATCGGGACTAGCGGGGTCTAGGCAGTACTTC. Translating gives CASESGLAGSRQYF.

V usage is TRBV7-9 and J usage is TRBJ1-1, with 7 bases fitting TRBD1. The V gene's germline CDR1 is SEHNR and CDR2 FQNEAQ (reference sequence). The CDR3 totals 14 residues. J lost 3 bases, V lost 7 bases, and 8 bases had no gene match. The CDR3 DNA reads as TGTGCCAGCACCAACAGACAGGGCTACACTGAAGCTTTCTTT. This gives the protein CASTNRQGYTEAFF.